One sample yielded the 28 T cell receptor beta chains listed below, sequenced in a study of glioma-infiltrating T cells. Amplification of TCR alpha and beta CDR3 regions from RNA used iRepertoire nested multiplex PCR. From the multiplex PCR reads, TCRdb called clonotypes with MiXCR, one entry per CDR3 protein. Counted here are some 180,000 distinct CDR3 sequences, more than 30% occurring once; the ten biggest clones make up 20% to 25%. What was sequenced was glioma tissue, nonneoplastic brain tissue, or PBMCs (not recorded which). All receptors come from a human donor with low-grade glioma or glioblastoma, undergoing nonglioma brain surgery, or in good health (not recorded which).

In this sample, this clonotype turned up a few times. This chain uses TRBV19 with TRBJ2-3; 8 bases map to TRBD2. Germline V gene data show CDR1 as LNHDA and CDR2 as SQIVND (reference sequence). Trimming took 9 bases from V and 2 from J; bases not matched to a gene: 13. CDR3 length: 16 residues. CDR3 DNA: TGTGCCAGCCAGAAGGTTGCTAGCGGGTACACAGATACGCAGTATTTT. This translates into CASQKVASGYTDTQYF.

Worth noting for this clonotype: A much bigger clone sits one base away, suggesting this may be a read error. The chain carries TRBV12-3 or TRBV12-4 and TRBJ2-5; TRBD2 agrees at 12 bases. V shed 1 base and J 11 bases; nucleotides not matched to a gene: 11. This CDR3 comprises 16 residues. CDR3 nucleotides: TGTGCCAGCAGTTTAGTGCGGACTAGCGGGATTAACGGGCAGTACTTC. Translating it yields CASSLVRTSGINGQYF.

The V call is TRBV9, the J call TRBJ2-2; 12 positions match TRBD2. Germline-derived CDR1 and CDR2 are SGDLS and YYNGEE. The CDR3 is made up of 16 amino acids. V dropped 2 bases and J dropped 7; count of bases not matched to a gene: 6. CDR3 DNA sequence: TGTGCCAGCAGCGTTTCTAGCGGGAGGGCCCACGGGGAGCTGTTTTTT. Its translation: CASSVSSGRAHGELFF.

Notes on this clonotype: This sequence may be a read error, since a much larger clone differs from it by one base. The V gene is TRBV7-2, the J gene TRBJ1-6, with a tentative D call TRBD1 (5 bases). Per germline, CDR1 SGHTA and CDR2 FQGNSA. This CDR3 is 15 amino acids long. V was cut by 5 bases and J by 8 bases, with 16 bases left in between. The CDR3 protein is CASSPRVGGYSPLHF. DNA for the CDR3: TGTGCCAGCAGCCCCAGGGTGGGCGGGTATTCACCCCTCCACTTT. The full variable domain, completed using reference TRBV7-2 and TRBJ1-6, is GAGVSQSPSNKVTEKGKDVELRCDPISGHTALYWYRQSLGQGLEFLIYFQGNSAPDKSGLPSDRFSAERTGGSVSTLTIQRTQQEDSAVYLCASSPRVGGYSPLHFGNGTRLTVT.

The count of this clonotype is one. A clone one base away is much larger, so this may be a read error. The chain joins TRBV24-1 to TRBJ2-1; the D call may be TRBD1 or TRBD2 (5 bases each). CDR1 and CDR2 from the germline V gene are KGHDR and SFDVKD. The CDR3 covers 22 residues. Trimming left V 4 bases short and J 5 bases short, with 35 bases between. CDR3 region: CATSDSDFYPYQLGRRNNEQFF. The DNA for the CDR3 is TGTGCCACCAGTGACTCGGACTTTTATCCTTACCAACTGGGGCGCAGGAACAATGAGCAGTTCTTC.

Remarks on this clonotype: One end of the junction does not line up with germline, which may come from a read error. V is TRBV5-1 and J is TRBJ2-7; the D gene is possibly TRBD1 (7 bases). The CDR3 runs 15 residues. CDR1 is SGHRS, CDR2 YFSETQ, per germline. The CDR3 loop reads CSSSLPQQGGYEQYF. CDR3 bases: TGCTCCAGCAGCTTGCCCCAGCAGGGGGGCTACGAGCAGTACTTC.

This clonotype has a handful of counts. The chain couples TRBV7-2 to TRBJ2-5; tentative D call: TRBD2 (5 bases). Trimming took off 2 bases at V and 0 bases at J, with 7 bases between the two ends. CDR3 length: 14 amino acids. CDR1 and CDR2 (germline): SGHTA, FQGNSA. CDR3 residues: CASSLTGNQETQYF. In DNA, the CDR3 is TGTGCCAGCAGCTTAACGGGGAACCAAGAGACCCAGTACTTC.

The table lists this clonotype with many counts. V usage is TRBV4-1 and J usage is TRBJ2-7; D possibly uses TRBD1 or TRBD2 (5 bases each). The CDR3 spans 12 residues. Germline assignment: CDR1 MGHRA and CDR2 YSYEKL. V was pared by 3 bases and J by 5 bases, with 8 bases between. The CDR3 coding sequence is TGCGCCAGCAGCCATGGGACCGACGAGCAGTACTTC. Its protein product is CASSHGTDEQYF.

The table lists this clonotype with many counts. V is TRBV20-1 and J is TRBJ1-4; maybe TRBD1 (6 bases). There are 12 residues in the CDR3. Trimming took 2 bases from V and 8 from J, leaving 9 bases between them. CDR1 and CDR2 from the germline V gene are DFQATT and SNEGSKA (reference sequence). The CDR3 region is CSARNDREKLFF. The CDR3, as DNA: TGCAGTGCTAGAAACGACAGGGAAAAACTGTTTTTT.

There are many counts of this clonotype. This chain connects TRBV20-1 to TRBJ1-2, with a tentative D call TRBD1 (5 bases). V lost 6 bases, J lost 3 bases, and 20 bases lay in between. This CDR3 region has 15 residues. CDR1 is DFQATT, CDR2 SNEGSKA, per germline (reference sequence). CDR3 region: CSASPGLGGDYGYTF. CDR3 bases: TGCAGTGCCTCCCCAGGGTTAGGAGGCGACTATGGCTACACCTTC.

In its sample, this clonotype was seen many times. This sequence joins TRBV6-2 or TRBV6-3 and TRBJ1-4, with D tentatively TRBD1 (5 bases). Trimming cost V 6 bases and J 2 bases, with 10 bases left between them. This CDR3 region has 14 residues. CDR1 is MNHEY and CDR2 is SVGEGT in the germline V gene. In DNA form, the CDR3 reads TGTGCCAGCAGCCCGGGACGGACTAATGAAAAACTGTTTTTT. Translating gives CASSPGRTNEKLFF.

In its sample, this clonotype was seen many times. The chain combines TRBV7-2 with TRBJ2-3; perhaps TRBD2 as D (5 bases). Germline V CDR1 and CDR2: SGHTA, FQGNSA. The V and J ends lost 10 bases and 0 bases respectively, with 14 bases between them. This CDR3 has 14 residues. The chain's CDR3 is CATRSGLSTDTQYF. The DNA for the CDR3 is TGTGCCACCAGGAGCGGACTTAGCACAGATACGCAGTATTTT.

This clonotype has only a few counts. The chain couples TRBV29-1 to TRBJ1-1; 7 nucleotides align to TRBD1. Per the germline V gene, CDR1 is SQVTM and CDR2 is ANQGSEA. This CDR3 has 15 residues. Germline trimming cut 8 bases from V and 8 bases from J; bases unmatched to any gene: 20. The CDR3 sequence is CSFQKGTANSKEAFF. In DNA, the CDR3 is TGCAGCTTCCAGAAGGGGACAGCAAACTCAAAGGAAGCTTTCTTT.

In this sample, this clonotype turned up many times. This chain uses TRBV7-2 with TRBJ2-5; TRBD1 might be the D (5 bases). Trimming cost V 3 bases and J 0 bases, with 8 bases left between them. The CDR3 contains 14 residues. CDR1 and CDR2 (germline): SGHTA, FQGNSA. The CDR3 nucleotides read TGTGCCAGCAGCTTTAGGGGCTACCAAGAGACCCAGTACTTC. Translation gives CASSFRGYQETQYF.

This clonotype was counted ten times or more. The chain carries TRBV6-2 or TRBV6-3 and TRBJ1-4; no reliable D call. The length of the CDR3 is 14 residues. V was clipped by 7 bases and J by 0 bases, with 9 bases between them. CDR1 and CDR2 (germline): MNHEY, SVGEGT. The CDR3 sequence: CASNPEPTNEKLFF. CDR3 DNA sequence: TGTGCCAGCAACCCTGAACCAACTAATGAAAAACTGTTTTTT.

This clonotype was found many times. The V and J genes are TRBV20-1 and TRBJ2-3; 7 nucleotides agree with TRBD1. Looked up from germline, CDR1 is DFQATT and CDR2 is SNEGSKA (reference sequence). J was trimmed by 1 base and V by 6 bases; bases with no gene match: 4. The CDR3 length is 13 residues. This chain's CDR3 is CSAKGQRTDTQYF. CDR3 sequence (DNA): TGCAGTGCGAAGGGACAGCGCACAGATACGCAGTATTTT.

This clonotype was recorded at least ten times. The chain combines TRBV12-3 or TRBV12-4 with TRBJ1-5; perhaps TRBD1 as D (6 bases). V was clipped by 6 bases and J by 3 bases, with 12 bases between them. The CDR3 runs to 14 residues. DNA for the CDR3: TGTGCCAGCAGCCCTAGGACAGTCAATCAGCCCCAGCATTTT. The encoded protein is CASSPRTVNQPQHF.

About this clonotype itself: A much larger clonotype is one base distant, so this may be a read error. V usage is TRBV4-2 and J usage is TRBJ2-3; D is unresolved. Germline CDR1 is LGHNA and CDR2 is YNFKEQ. Trimming removed 0 bases at V and 2 bases at J, with 6 bases between. This CDR3 spans 14 amino acids. The CDR3 DNA reads TGTGCCAGCAGCCAAGACTGGGACACAGATACGCAGTATTTT. Translation: CASSQDWDTDTQYF.

This clonotype is medium-sized (0.01 to 0.1%) in the sample. The V call is TRBV7-2, the J call TRBJ2-5; 9 bases are shared with TRBD2. CDR3 length equals 16 residues. Germline V gene lookup returns CDR1 SGHTA and CDR2 FQGNSA. The V and J ends lost 5 bases and 1 base, in that order; junction bases with no gene match: 8. The CDR3 nucleotides read TGTGCCAGCAGCGCCAGACTAGCGGAGTTCCAAGAGACCCAGTACTTC. It encodes CASSARLAEFQETQYF.

The chain couples TRBV5-4 to TRBJ2-5; D unresolved. The CDR3 is 15 residues long. Trimming shortened V by 4 bases and J by 5 bases, and 18 bases separated the two germline ends. CDR1 and CDR2 from the germline V gene are SGHNT and YYREEE (reference sequence). As DNA, the CDR3 is TGTGCCAGCAGCCCTAACATGGGCCGCCGGGAGACCCAGTACTTC. Translation gives CASSPNMGRRETQYF.

About this clonotype: A much larger clone differs by one base, so this may be a read error. The V gene is TRBV7-9, the J gene TRBJ2-7; D is possibly TRBD2 (5 bases). Germline V gives CDR1 SEHNR, CDR2 FQNEAQ (reference sequence). This CDR3 is built from 15 residues. V was cut by 4 bases and J by 2 bases, with 15 bases left in between. The CDR3: CASSSPGKGAYEQYF. The DNA for the CDR3 is TGTGCCAGCAGCTCACCCGGCAAGGGAGCCTACGAGCAGTACTTC.

In its sample, this clonotype was seen a few times. The chain has TRBV5-1 and TRBJ2-1, with TRBD1 as a possible D gene (6 bases). Trimming pared 0 bases from V and 2 bases from J, leaving 6 bases between. This CDR3 has 14 residues. Germline CDR1 is SGHRS and CDR2 is YFSETQ. CDR3 nucleotides: TGCGCCAGCAGCTTGGGGGACACCTACAATGAGCAGTTCTTC. Protein sequence: CASSLGDTYNEQFF.

This clonotype appeared once. A much larger clone differs from this one at a single base, so this may be a read error. The chain uses TRBV11-2 and TRBJ2-1; D is perhaps TRBD1 (5 bases). This CDR3 comprises 13 residues. In germline, CDR1 is SGHAT, CDR2 FQNNGV. CDR3 coding DNA: TGTGACAGCAGAACAGGTTCCTACAATGAGCAGTTCTTC. Amino acid sequence: CDSRTGSYNEQFF.

This clonotype was detected ten times or more. The chain joins TRBV18 to TRBJ1-3; unclear D gene. Germline values: CDR1 KGHSH, CDR2 LQKENI. The CDR3 spans 14 residues. V gave up 3 bases and J gave up 1 base, with 7 bases separating them. CDR3 nucleotides: TGTGCCAGCTCACCCCAGGAATCTGGAAACACCATATATTTT. Translation: CASSPQESGNTIYF.

This clonotype was counted ten times or more. The chain recombines TRBV6-2 or TRBV6-3 with TRBJ2-3; TRBD2 matches 7 bases. CDR3 length: 16 residues. V lost 4 bases, J lost 3 bases, and 10 bases stayed unmatched. CDR1 and CDR2 (germline): MNHEY, SVGEGT. As DNA, the CDR3 is TGTGCCAGCAGTTCCTTTTCTAGCGGTGGGACAGATACGCAGTATTTT. Protein: CASSSFSSGGTDTQYF.

The V and J genes are TRBV11-2 and TRBJ2-5; D not resolved. V lost 0 bases, J lost 4 bases, and 9 bases lay in between. This CDR3 has 14 amino acids. Germline lookup yields CDR1 SGHAT and CDR2 FQNNGV. The CDR3 sequence is CASSLDRMSETQYF. The CDR3 DNA reads as TGTGCCAGCAGCTTAGATCGGATGTCAGAGACCCAGTACTTC.

This clonotype turned up a few times. V and J are TRBV11-2 and TRBJ1-4; D unresolved. Germline assignment: CDR1 SGHAT and CDR2 FQNNGV. V was cut by 5 bases and J by 2 bases, with 9 bases left in between. This CDR3 has 14 amino acids. The CDR3 DNA is TGTGCCAGCAGCCGACCGAGGACTAATGAAAAACTGTTTTTT. Its protein product is CASSRPRTNEKLFF. Full variable domain (rest looked up from reference TRBV11-2 and TRBJ1-4): EAGVAQSPRYKIIEKRQSVAFWCNPISGHATLYWYQQILGQGPKLLIQFQNNGVVDDSQLPKDRFSAERLKGVDSTLKIQPAKLEDSAVYLCASSRPRTNEKLFFGSGTQLSVL.

This clonotype has ten or more counts. This chain connects TRBV7-2 to TRBJ2-1, with TRBD2 identical over 11 bases. This CDR3 contains 15 residues. J was trimmed by 5 bases and V by 6 bases; bases with no gene match: 6. In germline, CDR1 is SGHTA, CDR2 FQGNSA. CDR3 residues: CASSLTSGSHNEQFF. The DNA for the CDR3 is TGTGCCAGCAGTTTAACTAGCGGGAGCCACAATGAGCAGTTCTTC.